This T cell receptor beta chain was found in a study of T cells in Graves' hyperthyroidism and ophthalmopathy. Overall study: Peripheral blood collection took place at initial diagnosis, before any treatment.

This clonotype was found once. A read error may explain this, as a much larger clone is one base away. Graves' hyperthyroidism is called stable when ophthalmopathy does not progress within 18 months. Patients showing uncontrolled infection, other autoimmune disease, pregnancy or lactation were ineligible. The TCR beta CDR3 regions underwent amplification using RNA transcripts as the source. The primer set for the first-round RT-PCR of the TCR CDR3 was HTBI. TCRdb used MiXCR to reprocess the multiplex PCR reads, holding one entry per CDR3 protein. The sample lists 750,000 to 950,000 distinct CDR3 sequences, 38% occurring once. The CDR3 runs 10 residues. Germline CDR1 and CDR2: DFQATT and SNEGSKA (reference sequence). The ends were cut back, 6 bases at V and 10 bases at J, with 9 bases in the middle.

The J gene is TRBJ1-4, the V gene TRBV20-1; D is unclear. The sequencing sample was made of blood. The receptor was isolated from a man aged 18 to 29 with Graves' hyperthyroidism. CDR3 nucleotides: TGCAGTGCCTGGCCTATAAAACTGTTTTTT. Protein: CSAWPIKLFF.